This is a list of T cell receptor beta chains from one sample in a study of blood T cells in healthy people across ages. One entry per CDR3 protein, called by TCRdb with MiXCR from the 5' RACE reads. Of around 700,000 distinct CDR3 sequences listed, around 25% are singletons. This same sample was also taken into another study, of T cells of mothers and their children.

The sequenced sample consisted of blood. These receptor sequences come from a boy younger than 18 in good health. Both conserved end residues are part of each CDR3. D genes are given only for firm matches. The listing skips clone size in some rows; elsewhere it reads once, few, many or a size class.

TRBJ2-1 | TRBV5-1 | TRBD1 | many | CASSPGQYNEQFF | TGTGCCAGCAGCCCGGGACAGTACAATGAGCAGTTCTTC
TRBJ1-2 | TRBV6-6 | NA | NA | CASTQDPPYGYTF | TGTGCCAGCACTCAGGACCCACCTTATGGCTACACCTTC
TRBJ2-3 | TRBV12-3/TRBV12-4 | NA | many | CASSPFPDTQYF | TGTGCCAGCAGTCCCTTCCCAGATACGCAGTATTTT
TRBJ2-7 | TRBV6-6 | NA | NA | CASSYGRDAYEQYF | TGTGCCAGCAGTTACGGTAGGGATGCATACGAGCAGTACTTC
TRBJ2-3 | TRBV5-5 | NA | NA | CASSQGGDGFDTQYF | TGCGCCAGCAGCCAAGGAGGGGACGGTTTTGATACGCAGTATTTT
TRBJ2-1 | TRBV5-6 | TRBD2 | NA | CASSFGGGTHNEQFF | TGTGCCAGCAGCTTTGGGGGAGGGACTCACAATGAGCAGTTCTTC
TRBJ2-5 | TRBV5-1 | NA | NA | CASSERLGGETQYF | TGCGCCAGCAGCGAGCGCTTAGGAGGAGAGACCCAGTACTTC
TRBJ2-6 | TRBV4-2 | NA | few | CASSQVGQVSGANVLTF | TGTGCCAGCAGCCAAGTTGGACAAGTTTCTGGGGCCAACGTCCTGACTTTC
TRBJ2-5 | TRBV3-1 | TRBD1 | few | CASSQLTGGQETQYF | TGTGCCAGCAGCCAGCTTACAGGGGGCCAAGAGACCCAGTACTTC
TRBJ2-7 | TRBV6-6 | NA | NA | CASSYSGRTGYEQYF | TGTGCCAGCAGTTACTCTGGGAGGACTGGGTACGAGCAGTACTTC
TRBJ2-3 | TRBV28 | NA | few | CASSLTSRALGDTQYF | TGTGCCAGCAGTTTAACCAGTAGGGCATTAGGGGATACGCAGTATTTT
TRBJ2-2 | TRBV27 | TRBD2 | few | CASSRDYTTGELFF | TGTGCCAGCAGCAGGGACTACACCACCGGGGAGCTGTTTTTT
TRBJ1-2 | TRBV3-1 | NA | once | CASSQVYGIGYGYTF | TGTGCCAGCAGCCAAGTTTATGGGATTGGCTATGGCTACACCTTC
TRBJ1-4 | TRBV10-3 | NA | NA | CAISEWEEKLFF | TGTGCCATCAGTGAATGGGAGGAAAAACTGTTTTTT
TRBJ1-5 | TRBV15 | NA | few | CATSRDKARGAQPQHF | TGTGCCACCAGCAGAGATAAGGCGCGTGGCGCTCAGCCCCAGCATTTT
TRBJ2-3 | TRBV6-5 | NA | NA | CASSPTADTQYF | TGTGCCAGCAGCCCAACCGCGGATACGCAGTATTTT
TRBJ2-3 | TRBV5-1 | NA | few | CASSLAEKGGSADTQYF | TGCGCCAGCAGCTTGGCCGAGAAGGGGGGCTCTGCAGATACGCAGTATTTT
TRBJ2-1 | TRBV20-1 | NA | NA | CSASTFEQFF | TGCAGTGCCTCGACTTTTGAGCAGTTCTTC
TRBJ1-6 | TRBV7-9 | NA | few | CASRDGGFNSPLHF | TGTGCCAGCAGGGACGGTGGGTTTAATTCACCCCTCCACTTT
TRBJ1-2 | TRBV7-6 | TRBD1 | NA | CASSATGTGKGYTF | TGTGCCAGCAGCGCAACCGGGACAGGGAAAGGCTACACCTTC
TRBJ2-4 | TRBV7-8 | NA | few | CASSLGGAFGRAKNIQYF | TGTGCCAGCAGCTTGGGGGGAGCCTTCGGTAGGGCCAAAAACATTCAGTACTTC
TRBJ1-1 | TRBV20-1 | NA | few | CSARRYMNTEAFF | TGCAGTGCTAGAAGATACATGAACACTGAAGCTTTCTTT
TRBJ1-1 | TRBV5-1 | NA | NA | CASSSQGPQGGGAFF | TGCGCCAGCAGCTCCCAAGGCCCACAGGGTGGTGGAGCTTTCTTT
TRBJ2-5 | TRBV12-3/TRBV12-4 | TRBD2 | NA | CASSLGTSGSVRRRETQYF | TGTGCCAGCAGTTTGGGGACTAGCGGCTCCGTTCGAAGGCGAGAGACCCAGTACTTC
TRBJ2-7 | TRBV10-3 | NA | few | CAISGAIGSPYEQYF | TGTGCCATCAGTGGGGCGATTGGGTCCCCCTACGAGCAGTACTTC
TRBJ2-5 | TRBV6-1 | NA | NA | CASSALPPSETQYF | TGTGCCAGCAGTGCACTTCCTCCATCGGAGACCCAGTACTTC
TRBJ2-5 | TRBV29-1 | NA | NA | CSAHGAGGETQYF | TGCAGCGCCCATGGGGCCGGCGGGGAGACCCAGTACTTC
TRBJ2-1 | TRBV25-1 | NA | NA | CASSVGHYNEQFF | TGTGCCAGCAGTGTGGGACATTACAATGAGCAGTTCTTC
TRBJ2-7 | TRBV7-9 | NA | NA | CASSPPWTYEQYF | TGTGCCAGCAGCCCCCCTTGGACCTACGAGCAGTACTTC
TRBJ1-1 | TRBV19 | NA | NA | CASDFGGTEAFF | TGTGCCAGCGATTTTGGGGGCACTGAAGCTTTCTTT
TRBJ1-1 | TRBV29-1 | TRBD1 | NA | CSVENRGRGTEAFF | TGCAGCGTCGAGAACAGGGGAAGGGGTACTGAAGCTTTCTTT
TRBJ2-7 | TRBV5-1 | NA | NA | CASSLEPYYEQYF | TGCGCCAGCAGCTTGGAGCCTTACTACGAGCAGTACTTC
TRBJ1-1 | TRBV20-1 | NA | once | CSARDQEARGGRTEAFF | TGCAGTGCTAGAGATCAGGAGGCCAGGGGAGGTCGGACTGAAGCTTTCTTT
TRBJ2-3 | TRBV20-1 | NA | few | CSASGPDTQYF | TGCAGTGCTAGCGGTCCAGATACGCAGTATTTT
TRBJ2-7 | TRBV11-2 | NA | NA | CASSLEFGLSYEQYF | TGTGCCAGCAGCTTAGAGTTTGGACTTTCCTACGAGCAGTACTTC